The clone carrying this T cell receptor (beta chain) has a count of ten or more. What it recognizes is unknown. The time point is: newly diagnosed GD, antithyroid drugs for less than 3 months. PBMC-extracted RNA yielded the TCR library. The EDTA tubes were filled with 8.5 to 9.5 milliliters of drawn peripheral blood. The sample originates from a study of regulatory T cells in long-lasting Graves disease. In the study overall: Prior antithyroid drug treatment in newly diagnosed Graves' patients lasted under 3 months. Study-wide results and limits: Sampling was limited to peripheral blood rather than thyroid tissue. Gene preferences differed: TRBV28, TRBJ1-2, TRBJ2-5 in persistent cases.

CDR3 regions were amplified by Arm-PCR using iRepertoire HTBI primers to build TCR beta libraries. One entry per CDR3 protein results from TCRdb running MiXCR on the multiplex PCR reads. The sample lists roughly 380,000 distinct CDR3 sequences, less than 20% occurring once. Germline V gene data show CDR1 as SGDLS and CDR2 as YYNGEE. V shed 4 bases and J 3 bases; nucleotides not matched to a gene: 5. The CDR3 extends over 14 amino acids. The chain combines TRBV9 with TRBJ1-1; 8 nucleotides agree with TRBD1. The receptor comes from a female donor with Graves disease. This material consisted of peripheral blood mononuclear cells (PBMCs), taken at new diagnosis, from a patient treated with antithyroid drugs. This chain's CDR3 is CASSRTGLDTEAFF. The CDR3 bases are TGTGCCAGCAGCAGGACAGGGTTAGACACTGAAGCTTTCTTT.